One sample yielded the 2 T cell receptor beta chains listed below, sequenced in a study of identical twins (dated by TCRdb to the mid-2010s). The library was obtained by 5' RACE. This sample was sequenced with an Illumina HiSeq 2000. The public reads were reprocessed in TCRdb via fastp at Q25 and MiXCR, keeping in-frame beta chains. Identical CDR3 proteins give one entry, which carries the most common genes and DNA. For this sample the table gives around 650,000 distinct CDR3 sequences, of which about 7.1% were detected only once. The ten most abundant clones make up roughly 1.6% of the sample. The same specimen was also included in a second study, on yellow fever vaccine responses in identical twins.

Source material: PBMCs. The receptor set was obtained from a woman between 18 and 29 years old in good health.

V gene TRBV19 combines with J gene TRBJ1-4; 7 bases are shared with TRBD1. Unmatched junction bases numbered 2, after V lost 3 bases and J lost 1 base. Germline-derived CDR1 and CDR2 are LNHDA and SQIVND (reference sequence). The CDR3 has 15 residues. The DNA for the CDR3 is TGTGCCAGTAGTATTCAGGGGGAAACTAATGAAAAACTGTTTTTT. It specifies CASSIQGETNEKLFF.

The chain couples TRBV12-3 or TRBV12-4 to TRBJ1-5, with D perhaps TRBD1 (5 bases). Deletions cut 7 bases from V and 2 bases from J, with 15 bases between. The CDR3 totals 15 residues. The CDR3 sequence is CASTQARGGNQPQHF. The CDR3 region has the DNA TGTGCCAGCACCCAGGCAAGGGGCGGCAATCAGCCCCAGCATTTT.